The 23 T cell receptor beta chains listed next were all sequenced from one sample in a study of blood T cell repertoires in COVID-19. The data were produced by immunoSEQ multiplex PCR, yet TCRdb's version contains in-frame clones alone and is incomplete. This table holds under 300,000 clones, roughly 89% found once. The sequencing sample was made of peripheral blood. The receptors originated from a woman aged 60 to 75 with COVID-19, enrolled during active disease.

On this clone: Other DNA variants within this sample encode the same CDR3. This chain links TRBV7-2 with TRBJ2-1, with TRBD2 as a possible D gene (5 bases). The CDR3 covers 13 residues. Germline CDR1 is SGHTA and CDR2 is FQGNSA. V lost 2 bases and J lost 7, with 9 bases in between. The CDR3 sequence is CASSLYRGNEQFF. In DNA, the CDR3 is TGTGCCAGCAGCTTATATCGAGGGAATGAGCAGTTCTTC.

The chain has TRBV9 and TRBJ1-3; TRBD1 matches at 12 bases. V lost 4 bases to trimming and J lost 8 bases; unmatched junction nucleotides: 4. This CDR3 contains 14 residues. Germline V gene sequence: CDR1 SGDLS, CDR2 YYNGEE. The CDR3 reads CASSSGQGADTIYF. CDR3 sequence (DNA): TGTGCCAGCAGCTCGGGACAGGGGGCGGACACCATATATTTT.

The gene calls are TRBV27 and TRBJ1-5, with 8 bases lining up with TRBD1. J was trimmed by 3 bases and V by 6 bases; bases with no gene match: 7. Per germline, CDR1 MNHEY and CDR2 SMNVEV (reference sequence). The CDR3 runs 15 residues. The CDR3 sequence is CASRLTGGYNQPQHF. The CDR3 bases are TGTGCCAGCAGACTTACAGGGGGATACAATCAGCCCCAGCATTTT.

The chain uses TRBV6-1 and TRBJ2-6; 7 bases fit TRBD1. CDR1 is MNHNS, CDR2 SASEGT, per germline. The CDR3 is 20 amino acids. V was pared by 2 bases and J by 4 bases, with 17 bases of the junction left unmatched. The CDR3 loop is CASSERSIGTALYGANVLTF. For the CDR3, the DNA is TGTGCCAGCAGTGAAAGGTCTATAGGGACAGCTCTTTACGGGGCCAACGTCCTGACTTTC.

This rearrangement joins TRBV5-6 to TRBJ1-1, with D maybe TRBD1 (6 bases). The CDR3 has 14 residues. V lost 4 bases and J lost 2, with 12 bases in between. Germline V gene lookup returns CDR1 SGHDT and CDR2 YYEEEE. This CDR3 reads CASSLQGSNTEAFF. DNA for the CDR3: TGTGCCAGCAGCCTACAGGGCTCTAACACTGAAGCTTTCTTT. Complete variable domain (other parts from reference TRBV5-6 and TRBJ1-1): DAGVTQSPTHLIKTRGQQVTLRCSPKSGHDTVSWYQQALGQGPQFIFQYYEEEERQRGNFPDRFSGHQFPNYSSELNVNALLLGDSALYLCASSLQGSNTEAFFGQGTRLTVV.

The CDR3 loop is CASSLGTRTDTQYF. The CDR3 DNA is TGCGCCAGCAGCCTGGGGACTCGCACAGATACGCAGTATTTT. The V gene is TRBV5-1, the J gene TRBJ2-3, with a weak D call TRBD2 (6 bases). This CDR3 region has 14 residues. Germline loops: CDR1 SGHRS, CDR2 YFSETQ. The V end was cut by 4 bases, the J end by 1 base, with 10 bases between.

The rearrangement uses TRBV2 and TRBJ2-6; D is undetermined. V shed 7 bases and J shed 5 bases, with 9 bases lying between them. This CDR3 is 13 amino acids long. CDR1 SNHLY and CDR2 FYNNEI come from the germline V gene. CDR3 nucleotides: TGTGCCAGCACTTTCTCCTGGGCCAACGTCCTGACTTTC. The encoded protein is CASTFSWANVLTF.

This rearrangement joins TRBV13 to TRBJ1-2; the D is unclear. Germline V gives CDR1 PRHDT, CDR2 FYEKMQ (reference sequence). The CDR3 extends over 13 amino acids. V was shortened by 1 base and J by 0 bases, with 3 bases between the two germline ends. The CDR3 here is CASSLVANYGYTF. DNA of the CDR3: TGTGCCAGCAGCTTAGTCGCTAACTATGGCTACACCTTC.

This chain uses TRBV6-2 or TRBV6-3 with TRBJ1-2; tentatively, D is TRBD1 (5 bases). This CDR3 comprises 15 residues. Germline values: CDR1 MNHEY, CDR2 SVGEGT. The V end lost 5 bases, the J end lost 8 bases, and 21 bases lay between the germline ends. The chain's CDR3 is CASSPDSPGLRGYTF. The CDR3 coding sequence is TGTGCCAGCAGTCCCGACTCTCCAGGGCTTCGAGGCTACACCTTC.

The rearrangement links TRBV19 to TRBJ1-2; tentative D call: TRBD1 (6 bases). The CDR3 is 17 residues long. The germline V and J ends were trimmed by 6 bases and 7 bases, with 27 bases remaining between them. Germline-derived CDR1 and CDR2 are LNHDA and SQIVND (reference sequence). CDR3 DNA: TGTGCCAGTAGCATCGGGCCAGCGTGGCAGGCCAGGGGTGGCTACACCTTC. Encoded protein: CASSIGPAWQARGGYTF. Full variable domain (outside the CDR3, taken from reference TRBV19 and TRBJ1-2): DGGITQSPKYLFRKEGQNVTLSCEQNLNHDAMYWYRQDPGQGLRLIYYSQIVNDFQKGDIAEGYSVSREKKESFPLTVTSAQKNPTAFYLCASSIGPAWQARGGYTFGSGTRLTVV.

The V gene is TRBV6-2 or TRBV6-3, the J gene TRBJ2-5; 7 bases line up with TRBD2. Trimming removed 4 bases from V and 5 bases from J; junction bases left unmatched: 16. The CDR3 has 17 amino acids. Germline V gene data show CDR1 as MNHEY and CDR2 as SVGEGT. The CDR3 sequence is CASSLWGGRNPRETQYF. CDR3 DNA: TGTGCCAGCAGTTTATGGGGGGGAAGAAATCCTAGGGAGACCCAGTACTTC.

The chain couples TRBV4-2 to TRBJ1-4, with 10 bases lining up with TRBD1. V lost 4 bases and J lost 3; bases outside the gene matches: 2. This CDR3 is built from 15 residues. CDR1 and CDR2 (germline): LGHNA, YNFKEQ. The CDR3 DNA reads TGTGCCAGCAGCCGGGGGACAGGGGCTAATGAAAAACTGTTTTTT. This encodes CASSRGTGANEKLFF.

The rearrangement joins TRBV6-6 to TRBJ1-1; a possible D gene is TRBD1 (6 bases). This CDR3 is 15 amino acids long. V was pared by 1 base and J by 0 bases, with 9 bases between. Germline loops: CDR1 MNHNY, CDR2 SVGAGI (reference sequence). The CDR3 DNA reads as TGTGCCAGCAGTTACTTGGGGGCATTGAACACTGAAGCTTTCTTT. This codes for CASSYLGALNTEAFF.

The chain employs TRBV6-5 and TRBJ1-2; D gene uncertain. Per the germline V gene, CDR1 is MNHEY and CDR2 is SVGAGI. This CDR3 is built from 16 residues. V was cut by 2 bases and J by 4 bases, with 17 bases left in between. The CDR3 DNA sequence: TGTGCCAGCAGTTACGCCAACACCCAGGCGTCCTATGGCTACACCTTC. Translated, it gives CASSYANTQASYGYTF.

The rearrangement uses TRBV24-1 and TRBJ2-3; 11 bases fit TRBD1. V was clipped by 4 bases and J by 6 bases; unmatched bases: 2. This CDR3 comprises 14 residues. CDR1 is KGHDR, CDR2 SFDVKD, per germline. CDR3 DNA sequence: TGTGCCACCAGTGACGGACAGGGGGCTGATACGCAGTATTTT. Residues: CATSDGQGADTQYF.

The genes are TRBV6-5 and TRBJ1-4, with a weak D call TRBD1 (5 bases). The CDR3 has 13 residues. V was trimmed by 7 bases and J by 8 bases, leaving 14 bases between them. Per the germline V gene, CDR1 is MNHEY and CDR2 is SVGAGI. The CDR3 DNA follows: TGTGCCAGCATTAAGGAGGGGAAGGAAAAACTGTTTTTT. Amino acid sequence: CASIKEGKEKLFF.

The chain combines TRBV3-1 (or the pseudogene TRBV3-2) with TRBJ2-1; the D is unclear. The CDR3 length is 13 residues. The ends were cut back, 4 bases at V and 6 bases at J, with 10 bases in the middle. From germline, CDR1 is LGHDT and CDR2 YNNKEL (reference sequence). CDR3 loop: CASSPSTGNEQFF. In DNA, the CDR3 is TGTGCCAGCAGCCCTTCCACGGGCAATGAGCAGTTCTTC.

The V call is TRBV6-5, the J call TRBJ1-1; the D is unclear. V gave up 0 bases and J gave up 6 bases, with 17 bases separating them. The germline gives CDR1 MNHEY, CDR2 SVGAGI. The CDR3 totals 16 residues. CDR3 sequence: CASSYSLAEQPPEAFF. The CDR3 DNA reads TGTGCCAGCAGTTACTCTTTGGCAGAACAGCCCCCTGAAGCTTTCTTT.

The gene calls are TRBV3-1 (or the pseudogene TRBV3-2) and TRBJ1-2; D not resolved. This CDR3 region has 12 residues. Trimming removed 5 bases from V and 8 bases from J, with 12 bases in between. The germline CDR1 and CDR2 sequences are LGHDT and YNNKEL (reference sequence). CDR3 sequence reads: CASSAWRNGYTF. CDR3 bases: TGTGCCAGCAGCGCCTGGAGGAACGGCTACACCTTC.

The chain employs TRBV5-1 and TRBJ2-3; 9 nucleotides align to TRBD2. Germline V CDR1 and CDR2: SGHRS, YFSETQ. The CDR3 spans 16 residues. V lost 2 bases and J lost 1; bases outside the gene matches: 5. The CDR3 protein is CASSFIAGVGTDTQYF. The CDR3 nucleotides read TGCGCCAGCAGCTTTATAGCGGGGGTGGGCACAGATACGCAGTATTTT.

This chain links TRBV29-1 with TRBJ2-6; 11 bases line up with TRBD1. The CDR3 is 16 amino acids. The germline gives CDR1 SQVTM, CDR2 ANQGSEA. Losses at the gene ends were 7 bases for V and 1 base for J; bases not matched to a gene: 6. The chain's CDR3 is CSATGTGGSGANVLTF. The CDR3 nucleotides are TGCAGCGCAACCGGGACAGGGGGATCTGGGGCCAACGTCCTGACTTTC. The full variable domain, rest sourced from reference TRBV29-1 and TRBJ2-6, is SAVISQKPSRDICQRGTSLTIQCQVDSQVTMMFWYRQQPGQSLTLIATANQGSEATYESGFVIDKFPISRPNLTFSTLTVSNMSPEDSSIYLCSATGTGGSGANVLTFGAGSRLTVL.

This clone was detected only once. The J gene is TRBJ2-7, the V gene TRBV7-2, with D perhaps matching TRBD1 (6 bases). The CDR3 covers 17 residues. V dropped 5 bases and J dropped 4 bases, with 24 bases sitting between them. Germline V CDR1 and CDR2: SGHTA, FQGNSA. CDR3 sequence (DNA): TGTGCCAGCAGCCCATACGCGACACGGCAGGACAGATACGAGCAGTACTTC. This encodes CASSPYATRQDRYEQYF.

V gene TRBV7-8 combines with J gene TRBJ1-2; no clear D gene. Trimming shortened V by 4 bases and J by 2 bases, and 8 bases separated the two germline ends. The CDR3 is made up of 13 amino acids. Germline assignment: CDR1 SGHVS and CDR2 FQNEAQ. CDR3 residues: CASSYDGNYGYTF. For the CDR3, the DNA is TGTGCCAGCAGCTACGACGGGAACTATGGCTACACCTTC.